Listed here is a single T cell receptor beta chain. Its antigen is still unknown. These data come from a study of shared clonotypes between healthy human individuals. Study-level points and caveats: Among donors, sharing of clonotypes was expected to be affected by sequencing depth. The study generally estimated greater richness for naive than memory subsets.

V lost 4 bases and J 7 bases, leaving 8 bases between the germline ends. CDR1 SGDLS and CDR2 YYNGEE come from the germline V gene. This CDR3 region has 12 residues. Assay: immunoSEQ multiplex PCR; the TCRdb copy retains only in-frame clones and omits some. Of under 2,000,000 clones in the sample, about 94% were seen once. Only CD45RO-negative cells positively selected for CCR7 counted as naive CD8 cells, so terminally differentiated effector memory CD45RA+ cells were excluded. The material sequenced was naive CD8+ T cells sorted from blood. This receptor was taken from a man between 18 and 29 years old in good health. The chain employs TRBV9 and TRBJ2-2; possible D gene TRBD2, 5 bases. CDR3 DNA sequence: TGTGCCAGCAGCCCCGGGAACGGGGAGCTGTTTTTT. Translated, it gives CASSPGNGELFF.